This record covers a single T cell receptor beta chain. Its antigen is not identified. The data are from a study of T cell responses to AZD1222 COVID-19 vaccine. General study results and limits: Unmutated regions of variants are reportedly targeted by nearly half of spike-specific TCRs.

Germline V CDR1 and CDR2: SGHTA, FQGNSA. V lost 7 bases to trimming and J lost 0 bases; unmatched junction nucleotides: 5. This CDR3 has 15 residues. TCRdb's copy holds only in-frame clones and misses some; the assay was immunoSEQ multiplex PCR. The sample contains 110,000 to 150,000 clones, approximately 86% of which appear only once. The sequences come from peripheral blood, collected on day 0 of AZD1222 vaccination. The chain recombines TRBV7-2 with TRBJ2-1, with TRBD2 matching 8 bases. This receptor was identified in an adult in good health. The CDR3 sequence: CASIPSGYSYNEQFF. Here the CDR3 DNA reads TGTGCCAGCATTCCTAGCGGGTACTCCTACAATGAGCAGTTCTTC.